This TCR beta chain was identified during a study of shared clonotypes between healthy human individuals. J gave up 2 bases and V 5 bases, and 11 bases lay outside the gene matches. Germline V lookup: CDR1 MDHEN, CDR2 SYDVKM. CDR3 size: 16 residues. Some clones are missing from TCRdb's copy, which holds only in-frame ones; the method was immunoSEQ multiplex PCR. Of 2 million to 2.5 million clones listed, 85% to 95% are singletons. The clonotype originates from a man younger than 35 in good health. Some clones in this sample may be carry-over from other donors' samples. The chain is built from TRBV28 and TRBJ2-7; 8 bases match TRBD1. Sequenced: naive CD4+ T cells from PBMCs. Noted subset: CD45RA+ positively selected. The chain's CDR3 is CASSRRDRYIPYEQYF. CDR3 coding DNA: TGTGCCAGCAGTCGTAGGGACAGGTACATACCCTACGAGCAGTACTTC.